These 28 T cell receptor beta chains originate from one sample sequenced in a study of CD8 T cells in Susac syndrome. RNA, at about 0.45 to 1 ug, was reverse transcribed with random hexamers. Each CDR3 protein gets one entry after TCRdb re-called the immunoSEQ multiplex PCR reads with MiXCR. In the table there are around 160,000 distinct CDR3 sequences, less than 95% of which are singletons. Specimen: CD4+ T cells from PBMCs. Receptors were obtained from a human donor with multiple sclerosis.

This clonotype came up once. CDR3 region: CATTSGRAGELFF. CDR3 DNA sequence: TGTGCCACGACTAGCGGGAGGGCCGGGGAGCTGTTTTTT. V gene TRBV6-2 or TRBV6-3 combines with J gene TRBJ2-2, with 14 bases matching TRBD2. The germline gives CDR1 MNHEY, CDR2 SVGEGT. V dropped 10 bases and J dropped 6; count of bases not matched to a gene: 1. The CDR3 contains 13 residues.

This chain connects TRBV7-3 to TRBJ1-2; 8 bases are shared with TRBD1. The germline CDR1 and CDR2 sequences are SGHTA and FQGTGA. J was trimmed by 13 bases and V by 4 bases; bases with no gene match: 8. The CDR3 is 12 amino acids. CDR3 sequence: CASSSPRTGITF. The CDR3 nucleotides read TGTGCCAGCAGCTCCCCGCGGACAGGGATCACCTTC.

The chain recombines TRBV10-3 with TRBJ1-1, with 7 nucleotides matching TRBD1. The germline CDR1 and CDR2 sequences are ENHRY and SYGVKD. The CDR3 extends over 15 amino acids. With 10 bases clipped from V and 0 bases from J, the junction kept 11 bases outside the gene matches. The chain's CDR3 is CATRNYRGLNTEAFF. The DNA of the CDR3 is TGTGCCACTCGAAATTACAGGGGATTGAACACTGAAGCTTTCTTT.

This clonotype was observed a single time. This chain joins TRBV12-3 or TRBV12-4 and TRBJ2-1, with D unresolved. V lost 6 bases and J 0 bases, leaving 15 bases between the germline ends. The CDR3 sequence is 16 residues long. Written as DNA, the CDR3 is TGTGCCAGCAGCCCGCTCCTACATAGCTCCTACAATGAGCAGTTCTTC. Its protein product is CASSPLLHSSYNEQFF.

The CDR3 DNA sequence: TGTGCCAGCAGAACGGGACAGAGCTCTAACTATGGCTACACCTTC. Residues: CASRTGQSSNYGYTF. V gene TRBV6-2 or TRBV6-3 combines with J gene TRBJ1-2; TRBD1 agrees at 7 bases. The trim removed 6 bases at V and 0 bases at J, leaving 7 bases unmatched. The length of the CDR3 is 15 residues. CDR1 is MNHEY and CDR2 is SVGEGT in the germline V gene.

The chain links TRBV20-1 to TRBJ2-3, with a possible D match to TRBD1 (6 bases). CDR1 is DFQATT and CDR2 is SNEGSKA in the germline V gene (reference sequence). The CDR3 loop spans 13 amino acids. Deletions cut 3 bases from V and 2 bases from J, with 9 bases between. The CDR3 sequence is CSARDSLTDTQYF. The CDR3 region has the DNA TGCAGTGCTAGGGACAGCCTCACAGATACGCAGTATTTT.

The J gene is TRBJ2-7, the V gene TRBV27, with TRBD2 as a possible D gene (5 bases). The V end was cut by 0 bases, the J end by 2 bases, with 11 bases between. The germline V gene has CDR1 MNHEY and CDR2 SMNVEV (reference sequence). CDR3 length: 15 amino acids. CDR3 sequence reads: CASSLSPSGAYEQYF. In DNA form, the CDR3 reads TGTGCCAGCAGTTTATCGCCCAGCGGAGCCTACGAGCAGTACTTC.

The gene calls are TRBV6-2 or TRBV6-3 and TRBJ2-7, with TRBD2 matching over 13 bases. This CDR3 comprises 15 residues. Looked up from germline, CDR1 is MNHEY and CDR2 is SVGEGT. Germline trimming cut 6 bases from V and 5 bases from J; bases unmatched to any gene: 7. Here the CDR3 DNA reads TGTGCCAGCAGGAAGGGACTAGCGGGGTCCCACGAGCAGTACTTC. Protein sequence: CASRKGLAGSHEQYF.

J is TRBJ1-1 and V is TRBV4-1; possible D gene TRBD1, 5 bases. Germline V lookup: CDR1 MGHRA, CDR2 YSYEKL. There are 12 residues in the CDR3. V lost 7 bases, J lost 5 bases, and 11 bases lay in between. The DNA of the CDR3 is TGCGCCAGCACAGGGTTTGGAACTGAAGCTTTCTTT. The encoded protein is CASTGFGTEAFF.

The V call is TRBV20-1, the J call TRBJ1-1; TRBD1 might be the D (6 bases). Germline assignment: CDR1 DFQATT and CDR2 SNEGSKA (reference sequence). CDR3 length: 13 amino acids. Between the trimmed V and J ends, which lost 6 bases and 2 bases, there was a span of 13 bases. CDR3 sequence (DNA): TGCAGTGCGGTCCAGACAGGCAACACTGAAGCTTTCTTT. Translation: CSAVQTGNTEAFF.

V is TRBV29-1 and J is TRBJ1-1; 8 bases match TRBD1. V dropped 4 bases and J dropped 3; count of bases not matched to a gene: 4. There are 13 residues in the CDR3. CDR1 SQVTM and CDR2 ANQGSEA come from the germline V gene. This chain's CDR3 is CSVGKTGDTEAFF. In nucleotides, the CDR3 is TGCAGCGTTGGGAAGACAGGGGACACTGAAGCTTTCTTT.

This sequence joins TRBV20-1 and TRBJ2-1, with D perhaps matching TRBD1 or TRBD2 (5 bases each). The CDR3 runs 16 residues. Germline V gene data show CDR1 as DFQATT and CDR2 as SNEGSKA (reference sequence). The V and J ends lost 1 base and 5 bases respectively, with 18 bases between them. CDR3 nucleotides: TGCAGTGCTAGAGCGGGGTCAGGGCAAGGACACAATGAGCAGTTCTTC. This encodes CSARAGSGQGHNEQFF.

The chain is built from TRBV5-1 and TRBJ2-2; tentative D call: TRBD1 (5 bases). The V end was cut by 3 bases, the J end by 1 base, with 16 bases between. CDR3 size: 17 residues. Per the germline V gene, CDR1 is SGHRS and CDR2 is YFSETQ. CDR3 region: CASSYTTVRLNTGELFF. The CDR3 region has the DNA TGCGCCAGCAGCTATACGACAGTCCGCTTGAACACCGGGGAGCTGTTTTTT.

The rearrangement links TRBV30 to TRBJ2-5; 7 positions agree with TRBD2. The germline V gene has CDR1 GTSNPN and CDR2 SVGIG (reference sequence). The CDR3 consists of 13 residues. The junction had 2 bases not matched to a gene; V was cut back by 0 bases and J by 4 bases. The CDR3 bases are TGTGCCTGGAGTGTCTCGGGAGGAGAGACCCAGTACTTC. Translated, it gives CAWSVSGGETQYF.

This chain links TRBV5-1 with TRBJ1-2; possibly TRBD1 for D (5 bases). The CDR3 loop spans 14 amino acids. V was shortened by 4 bases and J by 4 bases, with 14 bases between the two germline ends. Germline V gene data show CDR1 as SGHRS and CDR2 as YFSETQ. The CDR3 DNA reads as TGCGCCAGCAGCCAAACCCAGGGTTCCTATGGCTACACCTTC. Residues: CASSQTQGSYGYTF.

The genes are TRBV19 and TRBJ2-1, with 12 bases aligning to TRBD2. The junction had 8 bases not matched to a gene; V was cut back by 1 base and J by 7 bases. Germline assignment: CDR1 LNHDA and CDR2 SQIVND (reference sequence). This CDR3 contains 17 residues. The CDR3, as DNA: TGTGCCAGTAGTATAGTTGGTCTTGGACTAGCGGGAAATGAGCAGTTCTTC. This translates into CASSIVGLGLAGNEQFF. Full variable domain (missing parts from reference TRBV19 and TRBJ2-1): DGGITQSPKYLFRKEGQNVTLSCEQNLNHDAMYWYRQDPGQGLRLIYYSQIVNDFQKGDIAEGYSVSREKKESFPLTVTSAQKNPTAFYLCASSIVGLGLAGNEQFFGPGTRLTVL.

This chain joins TRBV29-1 and TRBJ2-4; no clear D gene. CDR1 and CDR2 from the germline V gene are SQVTM and ANQGSEA. The CDR3 runs to 14 residues. CDR3: CSPAPGLAKNIQYF. CDR3 bases: TGCAGTCCCGCGCCGGGTCTAGCCAAAAACATTCAGTACTTC. The full variable domain, with the rest looked up from reference TRBV29-1 and TRBJ2-4, is SAVISQKPSRDICQRGTSLTIQCQVDSQVTMMFWYRQQPGQSLTLIATANQGSEATYESGFVIDKFPISRPNLTFSTLTVSNMSPEDSSIYLCSPAPGLAKNIQYFGAGTRLSVL.

This clonotype has only one observation. The DNA is omitted, as the CDR3 cannot be located on it reliably, and the CDR3 follows TCRdb's listing. The chain links TRBV28 to TRBJ2-4; no check of the table's D call, TRBD1, against the DNA was made. Germline V gives CDR1 MDHEN, CDR2 SYDVKM. The CDR3 adds up to 14 amino acids, both ends counted. The CDR3 sequence is CASSSSTGGNIQYF.

The genes are TRBV7-9 and TRBJ2-5; TRBD1 matches at 7 bases. The V gene end was trimmed by 5 bases and the J gene end by 9 bases; junction bases not matched to a gene: 9. The CDR3 runs 13 residues. The germline CDR1 and CDR2 sequences are SEHNR and FQNEAQ (reference sequence). The CDR3 DNA is TGTGCCAGCAGCCCGACAGGGAATGAGGCCCAGTACTTC. Encoded protein: CASSPTGNEAQYF.

The rearrangement uses TRBV30 and TRBJ2-1; no clear D gene. The CDR3 is made up of 11 amino acids. Germline loops: CDR1 GTSNPN, CDR2 SVGIG (reference sequence). The V end was cut by 3 bases, the J end by 8 bases, with 8 bases between. This chain's CDR3 is CAWRYVDEQFF. CDR3 nucleotides: TGTGCCTGGAGATATGTCGATGAGCAGTTCTTC.

This chain links TRBV15 with TRBJ1-4; no firm D call. The ends were cut back, 5 bases at V and 8 bases at J, with 18 bases in the middle. Germline CDR1 LNHNV, CDR2 YYDKDF (reference sequence). This CDR3 region has 15 residues. CDR3 in amino acids: CATSHASAPGEKLFF. The CDR3 nucleotides read TGTGCCACCAGCCATGCATCGGCTCCGGGAGAAAAACTGTTTTTT.

V and J are TRBV12-3 or TRBV12-4 and TRBJ1-5; D remains unclear. The germline V and J ends were trimmed by 3 bases and 6 bases, with 12 bases remaining between them. This CDR3 is 14 amino acids long. For the CDR3, the DNA is TGTGCCAGCAGTTTGATGGGCGAAGGTCAGCCCCAGCATTTT. Its translation is CASSLMGEGQPQHF.

This chain links TRBV2 with TRBJ1-1, with D uncertain. Germline V gene lookup returns CDR1 SNHLY and CDR2 FYNNEI. The CDR3 loop spans 13 amino acids. V lost 4 bases and J 2 bases, leaving 8 bases between the germline ends. This chain's CDR3 is CASSGNLNTEAFF. Written as DNA, the CDR3 is TGTGCCAGCAGTGGAAATTTAAACACTGAAGCTTTCTTT.

The gene calls are TRBV3-1 and TRBJ1-2; D unclear. Trimming took 0 bases from V and 8 from J, leaving 13 bases between them. The CDR3 runs to 14 residues. Per germline, CDR1 LGHDT and CDR2 YNNKEL (reference sequence). This CDR3 reads CASSQDRAGTGYTF. Written as DNA, the CDR3 is TGTGCCAGCAGCCAAGACCGGGCTGGCACCGGCTACACCTTC.

V and J are TRBV18 and TRBJ2-6, with TRBD1 matching 11 bases. The length of the CDR3 is 18 residues. The J segment lost 4 bases and the V segment lost 3 bases, leaving 8 bases of the junction unmatched. From germline, CDR1 is KGHSH and CDR2 LQKENI. The DNA for the CDR3 is TGTGCCAGCTCACCTCCGGGACAGGGGGTGCCGGGGGCCAACGTCCTGACTTTC. It codes for CASSPPGQGVPGANVLTF.

J is TRBJ1-5 and V is TRBV5-4, with D tentatively TRBD1 (6 bases). CDR1 SGHNT and CDR2 YYREEE come from the germline V gene (reference sequence). This CDR3 region has 16 residues. V was trimmed by 0 bases and J by 3 bases, leaving 13 bases between them. The CDR3 DNA reads TGTGCCAGCAGCTTGGGGGGGCCGGGAGTCAATCAGCCCCAGCATTTT. Translating gives CASSLGGPGVNQPQHF. Supplemented by reference TRBV5-4 and TRBJ1-5, the full variable domain reads ETGVTQSPTHLIKTRGQQVTLRCSSQSGHNTVSWYQQALGQGPQFIFQYYREEENGRGNFPPRFSGLQFPNYSSELNVNALELDDSALYLCASSLGGPGVNQPQHFGDGTRLSIL.

On this clonotype: The germline gene is not matched at one end of the junction; a read error may be the cause. The chain combines TRBV5-1 with TRBJ2-1; 8 positions agree with TRBD1. CDR1 and CDR2 (germline): SGHRS, YFSETQ. The CDR3 has 14 residues. CDR3 sequence reads: CASSLGQESSEQFF. CDR3 DNA: TGCGCCAGTAGCTTGGGACAGGAAAGTTCTGAGCAGTTCTTC.

The chain carries TRBV4-2 and TRBJ2-1; 12 bases are a match to TRBD2. Germline V lookup: CDR1 LGHNA, CDR2 YNFKEQ. V shed 0 bases and J 4 bases; nucleotides not matched to a gene: 1. The CDR3 has 16 residues. The CDR3 spells CASSQETSGSYNEQFF. The CDR3 coding sequence is TGTGCCAGCAGCCAAGAGACTAGCGGGAGTTACAATGAGCAGTTCTTC.